This T cell receptor (beta chain) was obtained from a study of PD-1 blockade in classical Hodgkin lymphoma. Whole-study results and caveats: It was CD4+ TCR diversity, not CD8+, that rose significantly by C4D1. Similar baseline diversity was found in complete responders and newly diagnosed patients. Reports described newly diagnosed patients as having lower baseline TCR diversity than healthy donors. Nivolumab initiation under 1 year post-ASCT meant exclusion.

Per germline, CDR1 KGHSH and CDR2 LQKENI. V dropped 4 bases and J dropped 1 base, with 4 bases sitting between them. CDR3 length equals 12 residues. This sample's time point: cycle 4 day 1 (C4D1), after around six weeks of nivolumab. Every one of the patients relapsed after autologous stem cell transplantation (brentuximab vedotin exposure was variable). Produced via immunoSEQ multiplex PCR; TCRdb's table is partial and in-frame only. The table includes over 8,000 clones, around nine tenths detected once. Note on this clone: The antigen is not known.

The sequencing used peripheral blood mononuclear cells (PBMCs), collected before the fourth cycle of nivolumab. This chain uses TRBV18 with TRBJ1-1; D gene ambiguous. This clonotype originated in a human donor with classical Hodgkin lymphoma. The CDR3 loop is CASSRGNTEAFF. The DNA of the CDR3 is TGTGCCAGCTCACGGGGGAACACTGAAGCTTTCTTT.